This T cell receptor beta chain is drawn from a study of shared clonotypes between healthy human individuals. Some clones are missing from TCRdb's copy, which holds only in-frame ones; the method was immunoSEQ multiplex PCR. The profile shows about 680,000 clones, 90% to 95% of them singletons. As defined, naive CD8 cells were CD45RO-negative and positively selected for CCR7, with terminally differentiated effector memory CD45RA+ cells excluded. The V gene's germline CDR1 is PRHDT and CDR2 FYEKMQ (reference sequence). V shed 1 base and J 7 bases; nucleotides not matched to a gene: 7. The length of the CDR3 is 15 residues.

The sample comprised naive CD8+ T cells sorted from blood. This TCR derives from a man between 25 and 39 years old in good health. The chain combines TRBV13 with TRBJ2-7, with 10 bases that match TRBD1. The CDR3 DNA sequence: TGTGCCAGCAGCTTAGTAGGGACAGGGGCTGGGGAGCAGTACTTC. It is translated as CASSLVGTGAGEQYF.